This entry features one TCR beta chain sequence. PCR involved 60 Vbeta and 13 Jbeta primers. Sequencing used immunoSEQ multiplex PCR; TCRdb keeps in-frame clones, though not all of them. The sample includes about 140,000 clones, roughly 76% of them seen just once. The data belong to a study of cytomegalovirus exposure and HLA in healthy donors. V gave up 7 bases and J gave up 4 bases, with 14 bases separating them. The CDR3 runs 13 residues. Germline CDR1 is SGHNT and CDR2 is YYREEE (reference sequence). Material for sequencing was PBMCs. The chain carries TRBV5-4 and TRBJ1-1, with D uncertain. The source of this sequence is a man aged 18 to 30 in good health and CMV-seronegative. The DNA of the CDR3 is TGTGCCAGCGGCCTTGCTCGGGTCACTGAAGCTTTCTTT. Amino acid sequence: CASGLARVTEAFF. The variable domain in full, with the rest retrieved from reference TRBV5-4 and TRBJ1-1, is ETGVTQSPTHLIKTRGQQVTLRCSSQSGHNTVSWYQQALGQGPQFIFQYYREEENGRGNFPPRFSGLQFPNYSSELNVNALELDDSALYLCASGLARVTEAFFGQGTRLTVV.